This T cell receptor (beta chain) was sequenced in a study of T cells in Graves' hyperthyroidism and ophthalmopathy. Study-wide findings and caveats: The blood repertoire included most of the expanded thyroid clonotypes above 0.001.

RNA transcripts were the template for amplifying TCR beta CDR3 regions. The HTBI primer set drove a first-round RT-PCR of the TCR CDR3. TCRdb itself ran the multiplex PCR reads through MiXCR, one entry per CDR3 protein. The repertoire has hundreds of thousands of distinct CDR3 sequences, approximately 14% of them found once; the top ten carry roughly 10%. The germline CDR1 and CDR2 sequences are DFQATT and SNEGSKA (reference sequence). Trimming stripped 0 bases from V and 2 bases from J, with 8 bases between. The CDR3 has 13 amino acids. This clonotype showed up many times. Its antigen is currently unknown.

The sequence derives from a woman between 18 and 29 years old with Graves' hyperthyroidism. Specimen: blood. V is TRBV20-1 and J is TRBJ2-7; perhaps TRBD1 as D (5 bases). CDR3 coding DNA: TGCAGTGCTAGAGATGCAGGGCCCTACGAGCAGTACTTC. Translating gives CSARDAGPYEQYF.